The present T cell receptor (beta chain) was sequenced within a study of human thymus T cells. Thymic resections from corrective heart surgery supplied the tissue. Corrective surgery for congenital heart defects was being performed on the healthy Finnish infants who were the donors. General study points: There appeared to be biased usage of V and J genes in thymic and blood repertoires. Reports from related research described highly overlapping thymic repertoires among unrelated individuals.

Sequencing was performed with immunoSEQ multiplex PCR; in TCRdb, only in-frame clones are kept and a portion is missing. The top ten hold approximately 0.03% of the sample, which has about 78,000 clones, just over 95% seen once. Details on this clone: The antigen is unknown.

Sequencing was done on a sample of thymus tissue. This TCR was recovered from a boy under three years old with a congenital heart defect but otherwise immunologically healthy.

Here the CDR3 DNA reads TGTGCCAGCACCTCTCCCTATCAGCCCCAGCATTTT. Translation: CASTSPYQPQHF. The rearrangement links TRBV7-7 to TRBJ1-5, with D unresolved. CDR1 is SSHAT and CDR2 is FNYEAQ in the germline V gene (reference sequence). The CDR3 extends over 12 amino acids. V was clipped by 7 bases and J by 5 bases, with 9 bases between them.